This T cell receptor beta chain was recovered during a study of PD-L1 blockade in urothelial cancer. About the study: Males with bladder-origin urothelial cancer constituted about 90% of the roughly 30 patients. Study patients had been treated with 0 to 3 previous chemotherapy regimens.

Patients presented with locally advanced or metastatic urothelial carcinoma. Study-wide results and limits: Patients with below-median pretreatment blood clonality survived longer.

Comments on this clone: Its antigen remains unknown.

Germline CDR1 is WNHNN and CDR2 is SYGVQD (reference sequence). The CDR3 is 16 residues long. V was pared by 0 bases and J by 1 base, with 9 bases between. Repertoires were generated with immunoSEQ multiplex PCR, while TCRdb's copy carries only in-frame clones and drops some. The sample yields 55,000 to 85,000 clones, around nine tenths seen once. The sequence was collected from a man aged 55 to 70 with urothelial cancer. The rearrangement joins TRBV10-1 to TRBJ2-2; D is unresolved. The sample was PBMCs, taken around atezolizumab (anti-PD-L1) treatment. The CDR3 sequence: CASSESGRQNTGELFF. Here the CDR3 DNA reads TGCGCCAGCAGTGAGTCCGGCAGGCAGAACACCGGGGAGCTGTTTTTT.